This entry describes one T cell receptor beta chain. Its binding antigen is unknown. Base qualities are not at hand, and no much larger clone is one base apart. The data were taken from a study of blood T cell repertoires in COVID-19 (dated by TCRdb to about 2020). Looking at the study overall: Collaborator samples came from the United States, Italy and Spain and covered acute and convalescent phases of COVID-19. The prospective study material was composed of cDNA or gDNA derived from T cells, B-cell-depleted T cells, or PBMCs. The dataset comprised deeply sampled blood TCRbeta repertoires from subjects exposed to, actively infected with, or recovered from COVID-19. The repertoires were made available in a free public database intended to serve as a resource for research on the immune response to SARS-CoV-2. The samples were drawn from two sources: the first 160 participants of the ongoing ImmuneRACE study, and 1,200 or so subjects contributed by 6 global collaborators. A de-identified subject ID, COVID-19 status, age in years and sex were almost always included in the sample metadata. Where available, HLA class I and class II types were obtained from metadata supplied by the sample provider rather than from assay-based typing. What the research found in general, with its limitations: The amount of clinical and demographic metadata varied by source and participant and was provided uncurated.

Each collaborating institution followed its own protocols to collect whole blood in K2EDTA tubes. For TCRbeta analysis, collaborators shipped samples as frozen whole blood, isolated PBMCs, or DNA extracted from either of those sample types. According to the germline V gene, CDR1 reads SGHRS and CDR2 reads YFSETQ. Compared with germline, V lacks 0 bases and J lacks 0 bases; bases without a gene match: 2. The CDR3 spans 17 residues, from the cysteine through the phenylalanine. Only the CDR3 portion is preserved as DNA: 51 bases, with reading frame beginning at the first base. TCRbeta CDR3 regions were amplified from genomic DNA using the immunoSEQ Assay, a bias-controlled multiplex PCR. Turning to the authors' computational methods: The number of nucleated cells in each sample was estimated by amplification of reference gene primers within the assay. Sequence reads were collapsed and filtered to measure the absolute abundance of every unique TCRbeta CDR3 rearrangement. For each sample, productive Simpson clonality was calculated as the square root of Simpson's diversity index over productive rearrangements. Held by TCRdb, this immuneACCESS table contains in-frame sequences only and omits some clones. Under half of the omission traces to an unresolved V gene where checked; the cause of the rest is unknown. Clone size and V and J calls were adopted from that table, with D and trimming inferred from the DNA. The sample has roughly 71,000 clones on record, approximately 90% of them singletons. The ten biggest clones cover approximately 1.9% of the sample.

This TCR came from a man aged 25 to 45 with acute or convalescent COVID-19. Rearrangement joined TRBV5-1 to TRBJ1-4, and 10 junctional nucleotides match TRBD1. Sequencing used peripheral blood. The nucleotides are TGCGCCAGCAGCTTGGGAGGGACAGGGGCAACTAATGAAAAACTGTTTTTT. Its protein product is CASSLGGTGATNEKLFF.